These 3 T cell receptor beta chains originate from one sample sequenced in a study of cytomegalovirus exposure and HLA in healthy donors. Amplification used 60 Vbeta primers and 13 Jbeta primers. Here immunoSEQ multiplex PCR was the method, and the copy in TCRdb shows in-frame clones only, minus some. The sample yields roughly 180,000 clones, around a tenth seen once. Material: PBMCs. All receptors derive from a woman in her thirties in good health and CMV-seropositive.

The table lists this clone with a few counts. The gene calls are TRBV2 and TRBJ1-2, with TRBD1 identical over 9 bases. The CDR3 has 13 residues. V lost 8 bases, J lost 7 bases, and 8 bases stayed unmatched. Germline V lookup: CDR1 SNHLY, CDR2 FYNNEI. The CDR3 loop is CASGGDREAGYTF. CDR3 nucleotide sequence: TGTGCCAGCGGGGGGGACAGGGAAGCTGGCTACACCTTC.

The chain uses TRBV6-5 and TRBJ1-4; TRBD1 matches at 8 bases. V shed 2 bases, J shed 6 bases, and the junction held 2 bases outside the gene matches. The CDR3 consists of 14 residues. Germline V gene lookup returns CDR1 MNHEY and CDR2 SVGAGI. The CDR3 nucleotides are TGTGCCAGCAGTTACGAGACAGGGGATGAAAAACTGTTTTTT. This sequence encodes CASSYETGDEKLFF.

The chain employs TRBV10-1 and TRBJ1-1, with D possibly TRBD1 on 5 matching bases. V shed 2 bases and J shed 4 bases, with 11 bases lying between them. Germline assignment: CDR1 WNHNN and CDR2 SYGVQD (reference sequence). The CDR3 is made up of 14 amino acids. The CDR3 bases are TGCGCCAGCAGTGAGCACCAGGGATTCACTGAAGCTTTCTTT. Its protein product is CASSEHQGFTEAFF.